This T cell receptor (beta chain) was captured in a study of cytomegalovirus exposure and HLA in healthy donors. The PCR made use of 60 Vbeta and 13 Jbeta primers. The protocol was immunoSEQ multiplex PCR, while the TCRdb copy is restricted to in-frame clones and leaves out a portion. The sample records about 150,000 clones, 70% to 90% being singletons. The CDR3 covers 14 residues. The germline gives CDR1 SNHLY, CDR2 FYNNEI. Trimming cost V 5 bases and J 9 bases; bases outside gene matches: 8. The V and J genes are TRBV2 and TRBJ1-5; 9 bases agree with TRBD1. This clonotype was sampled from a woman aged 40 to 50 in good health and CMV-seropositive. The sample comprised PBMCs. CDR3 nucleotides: TGTGCCAGCAGTCGGGACAGGGTAACGGGGCCCCAGCATTTT. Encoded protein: CASSRDRVTGPQHF.